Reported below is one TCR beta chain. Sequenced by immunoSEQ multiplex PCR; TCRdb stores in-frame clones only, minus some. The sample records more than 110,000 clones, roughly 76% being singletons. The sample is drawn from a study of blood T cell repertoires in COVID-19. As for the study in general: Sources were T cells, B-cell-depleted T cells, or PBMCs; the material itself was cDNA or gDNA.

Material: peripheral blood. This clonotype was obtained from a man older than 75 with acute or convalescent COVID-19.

DNA for the CDR3: TGTGCCAGCTCGCCTACAGGGGAGTCTGAAGCTTTCTTT. This encodes CASSPTGESEAFF. V is TRBV18 and J is TRBJ1-1; TRBD1 matches at 7 bases. This CDR3 is 13 amino acids long. V lost 6 bases and J lost 6; bases outside the gene matches: 7. CDR1 is KGHSH and CDR2 is LQKENI in the germline V gene.